The rows below give T cell receptor beta chains drawn from one sample of a study of blood T cell repertoires in COVID-19. Repertoires were generated with immunoSEQ multiplex PCR, while TCRdb's copy carries only in-frame clones and drops some. The data hold approximately 110,000 clones, with 60% to 80% observed a single time. The sequencing sample was made of peripheral blood. The source of these receptors is an elderly man with COVID-19, enrolled during active disease. CDR3s include the opening cysteine and the closing phenylalanine or tryptophan. Fields, in order: D gene, J gene, clone size, V gene, CDR3 DNA, CDR3 protein. D genes are given only for firm matches. Clone size is given for some rows only: seen once, a few or many times, or a class if the clone is expanded.

D: .
J: TRBJ1-5
size: .
V: TRBV6-5
DNA: TGTGCCAGCAGTTACTCACCAGGCCATAATCAGCCCCAGCATTTT
CDR3: CASSYSPGHNQPQHF

D: .
J: TRBJ1-2
size: .
V: TRBV6-6
DNA: TGTGCCAGCAGTTACTCGTCGGGGGGAGGCTACACCTTC
CDR3: CASSYSSGGGYTF

D: .
J: TRBJ1-2
size: .
V: TRBV28
DNA: TGTGCCAGCAGTTTACGGGGGTACGGCTACACCTTC
CDR3: CASSLRGYGYTF

D: .
J: TRBJ1-5
size: once
V: TRBV28
DNA: TGTGCCAGCAGTGGGACTCTCATTACATGGAGCAATCAGCCCCAGCATTTT
CDR3: CASSGTLITWSNQPQHF

D: .
J: TRBJ1-2
size: .
V: TRBV7-2
DNA: TGTGCCAGCAGCTTCGGTTTTGAAGGCTACACCTTC
CDR3: CASSFGFEGYTF

D: .
J: TRBJ2-1
size: few
V: TRBV9
DNA: TGTGCCAGCAGCGTAGGAGACCGGGACTATGAGCAGTTCTTC
CDR3: CASSVGDRDYEQFF

D: .
J: TRBJ2-7
size: .
V: TRBV6-2/TRBV6-3
DNA: TGTGCCAGCAGTTACCGTGGGGGGATCTACGAGCAGTACTTC
CDR3: CASSYRGGIYEQYF

D: TRBD1
J: TRBJ1-2
size: many
V: TRBV3-1/TRBV3-2
DNA: TGTGCCAGCAGCCAAAGGTGGGACAGGGGCCCCCGCTATCGGTATGGCTACACCTTC
CDR3: CASSQRWDRGPRYRYGYTF

D: .
J: TRBJ1-5
size: .
V: TRBV2
DNA: TGTGCCAGCAGCCCGGAGGTTGGGCAGCCCCAGCATTTT
CDR3: CASSPEVGQPQHF

D: .
J: TRBJ1-2
size: .
V: TRBV19
DNA: TGTGCCAGTACTTGGTTGGGGGGCTATGGCTACACCTTC
CDR3: CASTWLGGYGYTF

D: .
J: TRBJ2-2
size: .
V: TRBV7-9
DNA: TGTGCCAGCAGCTCGCCCCTATGGGGCCGTTCGAACACCGGGGAGCTGTTTTTT
CDR3: CASSSPLWGRSNTGELFF

D: .
J: TRBJ2-7
size: .
V: TRBV9
DNA: TGTGCCAGCAGCCCGGAGGAGAAGTCCTACGAGCAGTACTTC
CDR3: CASSPEEKSYEQYF

D: .
J: TRBJ1-5
size: .
V: TRBV10-3
DNA: TGTGCCATCAGTGAGTCCGTCGGGAGTCAGCCCCAGCATTTT
CDR3: CAISESVGSQPQHF

D: .
J: TRBJ2-1
size: .
V: TRBV11-1
DNA: TGTGCCAGCAGCTTCCTAGGAGTCGTCTCCTACAATGAGCAGTTCTTC
CDR3: CASSFLGVVSYNEQFF

D: .
J: TRBJ2-1
size: few
V: TRBV4-3
DNA: TGCGCCAGCAGCCAAGATCGGTTCTATGAGCAGTTCTTC
CDR3: CASSQDRFYEQFF

D: TRBD2
J: TRBJ2-7
size: .
V: TRBV11-2
DNA: TGTGCCAGCAGCTTTCTAGCGGCAAGCTCCTACGAGCAGTACTTC
CDR3: CASSFLAASSYEQYF

D: TRBD1
J: TRBJ2-3
size: .
V: TRBV19
DNA: TGTGCCACCCGGGACAGGGGAGTGGATACGCAGTATTTT
CDR3: CATRDRGVDTQYF

D: TRBD1
J: TRBJ2-1
size: .
V: TRBV19
DNA: TGTGCCAGTAGTATAACCCGAGGACAGGGGGTTGAGCAGTTCTTC
CDR3: CASSITRGQGVEQFF

D: .
J: TRBJ1-4
size: once
V: TRBV5-4
DNA: TGTGCCAGCAGCTTGAATCAGGGGCGGAGTGTTGAAAAACTGTTTTTT
CDR3: CASSLNQGRSVEKLFF

D: .
J: TRBJ1-2
size: .
V: TRBV7-9
DNA: TGTGCCAGCAGCCCAGAGGGTTCGGGGGGCTATGGCTACACCTTC
CDR3: CASSPEGSGGYGYTF

D: TRBD1
J: TRBJ2-5
size: .
V: TRBV19
DNA: TGTGCCAGTAGTATTTCACAGGGGGCGGGAGAGACCCAGTACTTC
CDR3: CASSISQGAGETQYF

D: TRBD1
J: TRBJ2-5
size: .
V: TRBV29-1
DNA: TGCAGCGTTGAGGGACAGGGAAGTTTAGAGACCCAGTACTTC
CDR3: CSVEGQGSLETQYF

D: TRBD1
J: TRBJ1-2
size: few
V: TRBV18
DNA: TGTGCCAGCTCAACCACGGGACAGGGCGATGCCTACACCTTC
CDR3: CASSTTGQGDAYTF

D: TRBD2
J: TRBJ2-1
size: few
V: TRBV5-1
DNA: TGCGCCAGCAGCTTGGTTGCGGGACTAGCGAGCGGTGAGCAGTTCTTC
CDR3: CASSLVAGLASGEQFF

D: TRBD1
J: TRBJ1-1
size: once
V: TRBV6-5
DNA: TGTGCCAGCTGGTTAACAGGGGGCTACACTGAAGCTTTCTTT
CDR3: CASWLTGGYTEAFF

D: TRBD1
J: TRBJ1-1
size: .
V: TRBV30
DNA: TGTGCCTGGAGTCTGGAGACAGGGGGAGCTTTCTTT
CDR3: CAWSLETGGAFF

D: .
J: TRBJ1-2
size: .
V: TRBV27
DNA: TGTGCCAGCAGGGGGCTGAGCTATGGCTACACCTTC
CDR3: CASRGLSYGYTF

D: TRBD1
J: TRBJ2-3
size: .
V: TRBV2
DNA: TGTGCCAGCAGAAAGGGGGACAGGGAGTTAGATACGCAGTATTTT
CDR3: CASRKGDRELDTQYF

D: .
J: TRBJ1-2
size: .
V: TRBV5-4
DNA: TGTGCCAGCAGCTTGGGCGACATGCTGGGCTACACCTTC
CDR3: CASSLGDMLGYTF

D: TRBD1
J: TRBJ2-3
size: .
V: TRBV24-1
DNA: TGTGCCACCAGTGATTTTACAGGGGAGTGGAGCACAGATACGCAGTATTTT
CDR3: CATSDFTGEWSTDTQYF

D: .
J: TRBJ1-1
size: .
V: TRBV7-8
DNA: TGTGCCAGCAGCTTAGCGGGACACTTAGAAGCTTTCTTT
CDR3: CASSLAGHLEAFF

D: .
J: TRBJ2-1
size: .
V: TRBV28
DNA: TGTGCCAGCAGTGCCACGGCGGGCCTTTTCAATGAGCAGTTCTTC
CDR3: CASSATAGLFNEQFF

D: TRBD2
J: TRBJ2-1
size: .
V: TRBV7-8
DNA: TGTGCCAGCAGCTTAGGGACTAGCTCCTACAATGAGCAGTTCTTC
CDR3: CASSLGTSSYNEQFF

D: .
J: TRBJ2-7
size: .
V: TRBV29-1
DNA: TGCAGCGTGAGGGTAAGGCAGGGGATAAACGAGCAGTACTTC
CDR3: CSVRVRQGINEQYF

D: .
J: TRBJ2-7
size: .
V: TRBV5-6
DNA: TGTGCCAGCATCCCAGGCGAGCAGTACTTC
CDR3: CASIPGEQYF

D: .
J: TRBJ2-1
size: .
V: TRBV21-1
DNA: TGTGCCAGCAGCAAGCCGGATGCCATACGAAAACAGGGTCAGGATGAGCAGTTCTTC
CDR3: CASSKPDAIRKQGQDEQFF

D: TRBD1
J: TRBJ1-2
size: .
V: TRBV2
DNA: TGTGCCAGCAGGCGAGACAGGGGGCAAGGCTACACCTTC
CDR3: CASRRDRGQGYTF

D: .
J: TRBJ2-1
size: .
V: TRBV18
DNA: TGTGCCAGCTCACCACCCGCGGGCTACAATGAGCAGTTCTTC
CDR3: CASSPPAGYNEQFF

D: TRBD2
J: TRBJ2-5
size: .
V: TRBV28
DNA: TGTGCCAGCAGTTTACTTAGCGGGACGTTAGAGACCCAGTACTTC
CDR3: CASSLLSGTLETQYF

D: TRBD1
J: TRBJ2-5
size: .
V: TRBV5-1
DNA: TGCGCCAGCAAGGAGCAGGGGGCGCGGGAGACCCAGTACTTC
CDR3: CASKEQGARETQYF

D: .
J: TRBJ1-2
size: .
V: TRBV4-3
DNA: TGCGCCAGCAGCCAAGATTGGGGGACTAGAGGGGTCTATGGCTACACCTTC
CDR3: CASSQDWGTRGVYGYTF

D: .
J: TRBJ1-1
size: .
V: TRBV11-1
DNA: TGTGCCAGCAGGGCAGGGTCTGTGAACACTGAAGCTTTCTTT
CDR3: CASRAGSVNTEAFF

D: .
J: TRBJ1-5
size: .
V: TRBV6-4
DNA: TGTGCCAGCAGGACGGCAGGATCTCCTCTACCTCAGCCCCAGCATTTT
CDR3: CASRTAGSPLPQPQHF

D: .
J: TRBJ1-2
size: .
V: TRBV29-1
DNA: TGCAGCGTTGAGGAGAAGAGTCGCTACACCTTC
CDR3: CSVEEKSRYTF

D: TRBD1
J: TRBJ1-1
size: .
V: TRBV19
DNA: TGTGCCAGTAGTAACCAGGGGGTGAACACTGAAGCTTTCTTT
CDR3: CASSNQGVNTEAFF